This TCR beta chain was sequenced for a study of patients and donors after allogeneic stem cell transplantation. TCRdb fed the RT-PCR reads into MiXCR, producing one record per CDR3 protein. The sample has approximately 60,000 distinct CDR3 sequences; 10% to 15% are singletons. This CDR3 spans 14 amino acids. The ends were cut back, 6 bases at V and 1 base at J, with 11 bases in the middle. The germline gives CDR1 SGDLS, CDR2 YYNGEE. Sequences were obtained from blood, either unsorted or a sorted T cell fraction (not recorded which). The chain employs TRBV9 and TRBJ2-1, with D possibly matching TRBD2 (7 bases). The sequence was collected from a human donor who was either an allogeneic HSCT recipient or a stem cell or donor lymphocyte infusion donor (not recorded which). It is not recorded whose cells these are; they may come from a transplant donor. The CDR3 spells CASNKGGSYNEQFF. The CDR3 DNA sequence: TGTGCCAGCAACAAGGGGGGGTCCTACAATGAGCAGTTCTTC.